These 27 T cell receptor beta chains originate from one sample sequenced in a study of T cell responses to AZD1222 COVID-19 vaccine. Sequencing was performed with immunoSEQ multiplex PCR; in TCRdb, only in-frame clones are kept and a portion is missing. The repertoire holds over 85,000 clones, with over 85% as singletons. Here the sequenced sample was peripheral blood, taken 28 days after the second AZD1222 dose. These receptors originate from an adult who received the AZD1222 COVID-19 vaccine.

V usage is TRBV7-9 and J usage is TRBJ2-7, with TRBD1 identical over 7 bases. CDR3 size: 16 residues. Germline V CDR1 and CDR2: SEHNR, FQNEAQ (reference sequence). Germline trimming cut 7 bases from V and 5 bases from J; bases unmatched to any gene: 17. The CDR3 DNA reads TGTGCCAGCACCAATGAAATGACAGGGATGAGAAACGAGCAGTACTTC. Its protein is CASTNEMTGMRNEQYF.

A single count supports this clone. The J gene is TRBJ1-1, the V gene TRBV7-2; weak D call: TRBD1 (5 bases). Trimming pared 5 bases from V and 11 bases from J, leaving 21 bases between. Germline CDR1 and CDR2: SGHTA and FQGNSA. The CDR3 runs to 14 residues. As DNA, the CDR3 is TGTGCCAGCAGCCTTTCTTCTAGGGGCCGTTGGGCTTTCTTT. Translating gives CASSLSSRGRWAFF.

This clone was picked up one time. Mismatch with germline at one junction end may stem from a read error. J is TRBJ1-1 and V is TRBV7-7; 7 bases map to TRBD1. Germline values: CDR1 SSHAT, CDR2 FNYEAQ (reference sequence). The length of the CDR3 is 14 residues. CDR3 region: CASSADREKTEAFF. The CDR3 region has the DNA TGTGCTAGCAGCGCCGACAGGGAGAAGACTGAAGCTTTCTTT.

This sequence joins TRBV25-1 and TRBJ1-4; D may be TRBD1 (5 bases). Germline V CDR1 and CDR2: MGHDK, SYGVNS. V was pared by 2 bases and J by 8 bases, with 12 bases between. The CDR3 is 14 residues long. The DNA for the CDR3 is TGTGCCAGCAGTGAAGCAGGGAGTGTCGAAAAACTGTTTTTT. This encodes CASSEAGSVEKLFF.

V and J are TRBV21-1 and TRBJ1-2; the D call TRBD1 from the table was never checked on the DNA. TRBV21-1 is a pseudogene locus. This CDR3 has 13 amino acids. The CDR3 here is CASSSGGGDGYTF. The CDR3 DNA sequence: TGTGCCAGCAGCTCAGGGGGCGGGGATGGCTACACCTTC.

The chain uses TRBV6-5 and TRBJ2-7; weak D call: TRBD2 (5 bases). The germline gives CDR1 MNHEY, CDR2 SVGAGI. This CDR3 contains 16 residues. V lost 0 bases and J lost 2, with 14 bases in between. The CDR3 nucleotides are TGTGCCAGCAGTTACTCGCTGGGTGGGAGTCCCTACGAGCAGTACTTC. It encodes CASSYSLGGSPYEQYF.

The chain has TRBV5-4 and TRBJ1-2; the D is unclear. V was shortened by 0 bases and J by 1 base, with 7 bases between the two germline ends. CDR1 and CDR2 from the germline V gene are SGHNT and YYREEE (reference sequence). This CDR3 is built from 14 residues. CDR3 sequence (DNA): TGTGCCAGCAGCTTGGACAGCGTTAACTATGGCTACACCTTC. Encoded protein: CASSLDSVNYGYTF.

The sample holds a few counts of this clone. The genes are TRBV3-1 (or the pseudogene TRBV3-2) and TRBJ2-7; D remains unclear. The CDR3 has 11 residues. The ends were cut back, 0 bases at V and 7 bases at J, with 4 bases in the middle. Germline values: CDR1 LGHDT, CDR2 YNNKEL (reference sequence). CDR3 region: CASSQEGEQYF. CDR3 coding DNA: TGTGCCAGCAGCCAAGAGGGGGAGCAGTACTTC.

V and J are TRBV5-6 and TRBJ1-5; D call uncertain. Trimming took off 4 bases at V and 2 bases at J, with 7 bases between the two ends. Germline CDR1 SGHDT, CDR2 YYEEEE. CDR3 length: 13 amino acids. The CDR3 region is CASSPWGNQPQHF. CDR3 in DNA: TGTGCCAGCAGCCCTTGGGGCAATCAGCCCCAGCATTTT.

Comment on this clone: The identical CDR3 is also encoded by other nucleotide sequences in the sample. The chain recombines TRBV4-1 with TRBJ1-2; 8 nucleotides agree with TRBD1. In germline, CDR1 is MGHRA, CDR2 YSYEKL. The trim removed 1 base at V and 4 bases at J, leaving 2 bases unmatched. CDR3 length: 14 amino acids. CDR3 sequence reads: CASSQGTGPYGYTF. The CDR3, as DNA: TGCGCCAGCAGCCAAGGGACAGGGCCCTATGGCTACACCTTC.

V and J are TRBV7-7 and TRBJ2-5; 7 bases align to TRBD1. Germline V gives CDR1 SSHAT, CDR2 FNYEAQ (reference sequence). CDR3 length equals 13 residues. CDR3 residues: CASAPQGQETQYF. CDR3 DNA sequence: TGTGCTAGCGCCCCACAGGGGCAAGAGACCCAGTACTTC.

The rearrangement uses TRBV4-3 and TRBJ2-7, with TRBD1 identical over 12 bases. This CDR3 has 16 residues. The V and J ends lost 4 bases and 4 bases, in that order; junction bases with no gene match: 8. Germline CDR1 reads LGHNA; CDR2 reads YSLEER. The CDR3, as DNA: TGCGCCAGCAGCCCTTCCGGGACAGGGGGCCAGTACGAGCAGTACTTC. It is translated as CASSPSGTGGQYEQYF.

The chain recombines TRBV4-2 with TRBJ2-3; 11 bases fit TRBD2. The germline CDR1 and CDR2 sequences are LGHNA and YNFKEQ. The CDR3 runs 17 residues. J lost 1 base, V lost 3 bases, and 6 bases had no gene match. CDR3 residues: CASSQKLSGGGTDTQYF. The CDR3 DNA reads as TGTGCCAGCAGCCAGAAGCTTAGCGGGGGGGGCACAGATACGCAGTATTTT.

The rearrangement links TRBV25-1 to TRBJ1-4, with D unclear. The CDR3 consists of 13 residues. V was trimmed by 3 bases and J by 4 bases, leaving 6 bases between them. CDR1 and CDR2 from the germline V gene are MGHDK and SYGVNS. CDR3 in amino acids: CASSDGVNEKLFF. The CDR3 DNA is TGTGCCAGCAGTGACGGGGTTAATGAAAAACTGTTTTTT.

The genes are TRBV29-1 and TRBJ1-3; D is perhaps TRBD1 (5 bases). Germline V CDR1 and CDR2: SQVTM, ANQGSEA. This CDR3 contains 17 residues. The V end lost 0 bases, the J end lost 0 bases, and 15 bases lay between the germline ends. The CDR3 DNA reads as TGCAGCGTTGAAGACCAGGACAACCTTTACTCTGGAAACACCATATATTTT. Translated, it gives CSVEDQDNLYSGNTIYF.

Here the CDR3 reads CASSQGRGNEQFF. The CDR3 nucleotides are TGTGCCAGCAGCCAAGGGCGGGGCAATGAGCAGTTCTTC. The chain has TRBV3-1 (or the pseudogene TRBV3-2) and TRBJ2-1, with D possibly matching TRBD2 (6 bases). Germline CDR1 and CDR2: LGHDT and YNNKEL (reference sequence). The V gene lost 1 base and the J gene lost 6 bases, with 7 bases spanning the gap. CDR3 length: 13 residues.

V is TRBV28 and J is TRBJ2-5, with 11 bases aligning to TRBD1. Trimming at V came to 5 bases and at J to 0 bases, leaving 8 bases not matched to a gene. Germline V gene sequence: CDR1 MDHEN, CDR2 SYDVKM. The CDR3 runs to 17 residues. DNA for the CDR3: TGTGCCAGCAGTCCGTCCGTGGGACAGGGGGACCAAGAGACCCAGTACTTC. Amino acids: CASSPSVGQGDQETQYF.

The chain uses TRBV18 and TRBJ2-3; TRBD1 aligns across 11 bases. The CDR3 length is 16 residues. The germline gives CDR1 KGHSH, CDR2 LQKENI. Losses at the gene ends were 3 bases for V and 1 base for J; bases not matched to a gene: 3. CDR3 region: CASSPTGQGGTDTQYF. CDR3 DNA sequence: TGTGCCAGCTCACCCACGGGACAGGGGGGCACAGATACGCAGTATTTT.

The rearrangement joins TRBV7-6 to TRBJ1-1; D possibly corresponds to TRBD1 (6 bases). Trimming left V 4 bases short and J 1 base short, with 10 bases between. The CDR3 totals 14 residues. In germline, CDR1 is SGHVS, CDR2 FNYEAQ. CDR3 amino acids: CASSSQTGNTEAFF. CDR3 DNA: TGTGCCAGCAGCTCCCAGACAGGGAACACTGAAGCTTTCTTT.

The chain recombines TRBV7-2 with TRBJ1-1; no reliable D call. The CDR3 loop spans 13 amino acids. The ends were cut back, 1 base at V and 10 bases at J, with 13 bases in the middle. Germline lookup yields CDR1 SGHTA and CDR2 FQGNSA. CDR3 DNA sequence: TGTGCCAGCAGCTTAGATCCAGACTCAGGAGCTTTCTTT. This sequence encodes CASSLDPDSGAFF. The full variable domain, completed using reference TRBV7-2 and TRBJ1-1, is GAGVSQSPSNKVTEKGKDVELRCDPISGHTALYWYRQSLGQGLEFLIYFQGNSAPDKSGLPSDRFSAERTGGSVSTLTIQRTQQEDSAVYLCASSLDPDSGAFFGQGTRLTVV.

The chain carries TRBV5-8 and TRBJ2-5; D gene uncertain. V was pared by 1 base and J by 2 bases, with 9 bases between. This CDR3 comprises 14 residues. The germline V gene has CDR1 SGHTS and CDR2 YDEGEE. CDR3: CASSLLVLQETQYF. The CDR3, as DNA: TGTGCCAGCAGCTTGTTAGTACTACAAGAGACCCAGTACTTC.

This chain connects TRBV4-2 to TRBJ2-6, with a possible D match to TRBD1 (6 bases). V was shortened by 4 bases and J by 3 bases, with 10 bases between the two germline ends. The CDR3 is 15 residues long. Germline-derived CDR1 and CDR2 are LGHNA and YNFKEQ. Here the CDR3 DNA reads TGTGCCAGCAGCCCGGGACAACATGGGGCCAACGTCCTGACTTTC. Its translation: CASSPGQHGANVLTF.

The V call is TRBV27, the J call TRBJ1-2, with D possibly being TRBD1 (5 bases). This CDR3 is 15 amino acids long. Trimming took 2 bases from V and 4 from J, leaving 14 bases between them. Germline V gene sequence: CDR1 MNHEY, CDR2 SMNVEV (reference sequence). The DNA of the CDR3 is TGTGCCAGCAGTTTACTTTCAGGGTCACCCTATGGCTACACCTTC. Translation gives CASSLLSGSPYGYTF.

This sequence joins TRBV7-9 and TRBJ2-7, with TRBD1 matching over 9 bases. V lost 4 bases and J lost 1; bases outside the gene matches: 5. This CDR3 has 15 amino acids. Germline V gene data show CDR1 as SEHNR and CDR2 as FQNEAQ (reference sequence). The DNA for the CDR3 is TGTGCCAGCAGCTCAGACAGGGGGATTTCCTACGAGCAGTACTTC. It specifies CASSSDRGISYEQYF.

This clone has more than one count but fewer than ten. CDR3 DNA sequence: TGTGCCAGCAGTTCGGGACAGGGGGTGTACGAGCAGTACTTC. This codes for CASSSGQGVYEQYF. This chain uses TRBV28 with TRBJ2-7, with 11 bases fitting TRBD1. Trimming removed 4 bases from V and 4 bases from J; junction bases left unmatched: 3. This CDR3 is built from 14 residues. Germline CDR1 MDHEN, CDR2 SYDVKM. Full variable domain (remainder filled in from reference TRBV28 and TRBJ2-7): DVKVTQSSRYLVKRTGEKVFLECVQDMDHENMFWYRQDPGLGLRLIYFSYDVKMKEKGDIPEGYSVSREKKERFSLILESASTNQTSMYLCASSSGQGVYEQYFGPGTRLTVT.

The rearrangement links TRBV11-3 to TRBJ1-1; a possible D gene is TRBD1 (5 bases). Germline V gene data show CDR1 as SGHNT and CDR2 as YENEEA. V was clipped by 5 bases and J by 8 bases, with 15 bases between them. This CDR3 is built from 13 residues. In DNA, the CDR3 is TGTGCCAGCAGCGGCGGCAGGGAGGGGGAAGCTTTCTTT. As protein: CASSGGREGEAFF.

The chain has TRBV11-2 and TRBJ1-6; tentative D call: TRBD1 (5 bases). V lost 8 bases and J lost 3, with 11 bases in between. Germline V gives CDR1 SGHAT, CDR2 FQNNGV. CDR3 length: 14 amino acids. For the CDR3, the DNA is TGTGCCAGCGGTTCCGGGGGCTATAATTCACCCCTCCACTTT. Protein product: CASGSGGYNSPLHF.